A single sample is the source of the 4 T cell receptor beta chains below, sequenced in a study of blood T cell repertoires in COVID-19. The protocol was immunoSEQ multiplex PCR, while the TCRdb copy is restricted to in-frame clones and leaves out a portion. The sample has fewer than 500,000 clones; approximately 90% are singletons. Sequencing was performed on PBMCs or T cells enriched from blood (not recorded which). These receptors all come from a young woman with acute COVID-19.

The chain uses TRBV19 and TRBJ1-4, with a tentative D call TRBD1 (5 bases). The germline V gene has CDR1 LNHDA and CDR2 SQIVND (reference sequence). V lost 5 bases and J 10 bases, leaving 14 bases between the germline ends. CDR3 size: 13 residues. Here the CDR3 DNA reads TGTGCCAGTAGTCCCATCGGGGGAAGAAAACTGTTTTTT. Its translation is CASSPIGGRKLFF. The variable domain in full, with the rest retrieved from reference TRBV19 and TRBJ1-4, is DGGITQSPKYLFRKEGQNVTLSCEQNLNHDAMYWYRQDPGQGLRLIYYSQIVNDFQKGDIAEGYSVSREKKESFPLTVTSAQKNPTAFYLCASSPIGGRKLFFGSGTQLSVL.

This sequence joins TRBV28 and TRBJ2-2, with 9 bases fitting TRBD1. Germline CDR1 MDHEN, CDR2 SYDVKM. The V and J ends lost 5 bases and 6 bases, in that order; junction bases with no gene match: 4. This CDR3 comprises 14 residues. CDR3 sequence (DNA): TGTGCCAGCAGTATCCGACAGGGGGCCGGGGAGCTGTTTTTT. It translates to CASSIRQGAGELFF.

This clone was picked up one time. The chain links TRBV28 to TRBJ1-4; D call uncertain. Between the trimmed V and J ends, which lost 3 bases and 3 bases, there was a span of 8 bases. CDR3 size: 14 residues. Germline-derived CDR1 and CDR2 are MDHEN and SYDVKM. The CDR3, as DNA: TGTGCCAGCAGTTTGTCCGGGGCTAATGAAAAACTGTTTTTT. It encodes CASSLSGANEKLFF.

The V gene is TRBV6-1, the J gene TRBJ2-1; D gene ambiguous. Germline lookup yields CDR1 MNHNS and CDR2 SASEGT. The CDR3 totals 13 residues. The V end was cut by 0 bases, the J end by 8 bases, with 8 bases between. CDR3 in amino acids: CASSEARRDEQFF. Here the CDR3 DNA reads TGTGCCAGCAGTGAAGCGCGCCGGGATGAGCAGTTCTTC.